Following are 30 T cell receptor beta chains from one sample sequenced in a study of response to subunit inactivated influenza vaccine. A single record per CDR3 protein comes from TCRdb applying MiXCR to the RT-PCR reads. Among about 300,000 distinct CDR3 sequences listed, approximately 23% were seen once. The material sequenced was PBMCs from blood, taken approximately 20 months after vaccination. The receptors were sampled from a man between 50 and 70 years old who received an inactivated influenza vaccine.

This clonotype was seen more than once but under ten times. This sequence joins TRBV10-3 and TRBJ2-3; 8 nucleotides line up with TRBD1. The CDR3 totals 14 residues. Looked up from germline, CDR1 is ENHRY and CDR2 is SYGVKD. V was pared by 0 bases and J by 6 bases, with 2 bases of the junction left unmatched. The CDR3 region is CAISESDREDTQYF. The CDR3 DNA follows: TGTGCCATCAGTGAGTCGGACAGGGAGGATACGCAGTATTTT.

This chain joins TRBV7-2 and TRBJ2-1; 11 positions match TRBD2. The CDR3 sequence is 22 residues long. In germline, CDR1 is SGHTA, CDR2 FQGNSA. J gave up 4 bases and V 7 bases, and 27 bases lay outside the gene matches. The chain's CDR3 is CASTDRLAGGPTFSPEYNEQFF. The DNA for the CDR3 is TGTGCCAGCACAGATCGGCTAGCGGGAGGTCCTACCTTCTCCCCTGAATACAATGAGCAGTTCTTC.

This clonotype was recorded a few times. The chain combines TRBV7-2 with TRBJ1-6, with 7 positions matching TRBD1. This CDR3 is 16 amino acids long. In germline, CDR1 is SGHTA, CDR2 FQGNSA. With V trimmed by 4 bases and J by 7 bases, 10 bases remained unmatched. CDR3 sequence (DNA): TGTGCCAGCAGCTCAACAGGGACAGAGGGGAATTCACCCCTCCACTTT. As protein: CASSSTGTEGNSPLHF.

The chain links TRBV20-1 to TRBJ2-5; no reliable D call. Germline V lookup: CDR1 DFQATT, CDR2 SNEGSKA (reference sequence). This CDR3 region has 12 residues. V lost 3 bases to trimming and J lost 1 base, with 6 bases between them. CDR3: CSASPIQETQYF. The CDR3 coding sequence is TGCAGTGCTAGTCCTATCCAAGAGACCCAGTACTTC.

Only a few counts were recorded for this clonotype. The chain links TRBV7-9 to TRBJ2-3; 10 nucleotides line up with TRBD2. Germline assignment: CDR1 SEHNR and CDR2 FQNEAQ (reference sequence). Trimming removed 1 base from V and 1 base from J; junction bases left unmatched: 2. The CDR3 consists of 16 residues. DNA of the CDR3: TGTGCCAGCAGCTTAGTAGCGGGAGGAGGCACAGATACGCAGTATTTT. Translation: CASSLVAGGGTDTQYF.

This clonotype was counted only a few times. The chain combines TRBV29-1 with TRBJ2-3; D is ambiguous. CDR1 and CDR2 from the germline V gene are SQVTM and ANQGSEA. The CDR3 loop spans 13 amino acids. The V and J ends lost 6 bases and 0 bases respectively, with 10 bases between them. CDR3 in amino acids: CSVATLSTDTQYF. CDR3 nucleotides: TGCAGCGTCGCGACCCTAAGCACAGATACGCAGTATTTT.

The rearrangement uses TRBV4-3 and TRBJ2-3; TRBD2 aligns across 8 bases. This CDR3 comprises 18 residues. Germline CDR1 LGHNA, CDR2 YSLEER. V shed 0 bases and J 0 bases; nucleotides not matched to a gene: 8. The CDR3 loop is CASSQDQGSGVSTDTQYF. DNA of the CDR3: TGCGCCAGCAGCCAAGATCAAGGTAGCGGGGTTAGCACAGATACGCAGTATTTT.

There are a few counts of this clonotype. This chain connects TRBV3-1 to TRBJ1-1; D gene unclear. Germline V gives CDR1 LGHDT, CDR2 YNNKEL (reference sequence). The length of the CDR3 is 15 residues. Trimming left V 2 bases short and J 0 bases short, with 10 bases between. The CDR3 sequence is CASSQSNKMNTEAFF. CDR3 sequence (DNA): TGTGCCAGCAGCCAATCAAACAAAATGAACACTGAAGCTTTCTTT.

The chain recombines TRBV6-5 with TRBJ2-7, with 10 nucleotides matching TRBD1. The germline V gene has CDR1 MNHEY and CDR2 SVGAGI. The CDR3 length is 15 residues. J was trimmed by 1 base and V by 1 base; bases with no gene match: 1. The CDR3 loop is CASSYLGQGSYEQYF. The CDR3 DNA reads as TGTGCCAGCAGTTACTTGGGACAGGGGTCCTACGAGCAGTACTTC.

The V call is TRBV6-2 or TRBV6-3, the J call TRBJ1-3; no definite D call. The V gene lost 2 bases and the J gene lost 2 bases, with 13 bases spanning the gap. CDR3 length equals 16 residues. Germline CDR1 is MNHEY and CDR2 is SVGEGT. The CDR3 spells CASSYTRTGPGNTIYF. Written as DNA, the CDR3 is TGTGCCAGCAGTTACACGAGGACCGGCCCTGGAAACACCATATATTTT.

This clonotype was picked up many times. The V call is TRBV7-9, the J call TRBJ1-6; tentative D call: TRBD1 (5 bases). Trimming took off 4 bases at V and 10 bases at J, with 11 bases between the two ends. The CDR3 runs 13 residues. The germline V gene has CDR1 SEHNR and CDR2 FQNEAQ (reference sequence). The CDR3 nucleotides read TGTGCCAGCAGCTCCAGGGTAGGCTCACCCCTCCACTTT. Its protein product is CASSSRVGSPLHF.

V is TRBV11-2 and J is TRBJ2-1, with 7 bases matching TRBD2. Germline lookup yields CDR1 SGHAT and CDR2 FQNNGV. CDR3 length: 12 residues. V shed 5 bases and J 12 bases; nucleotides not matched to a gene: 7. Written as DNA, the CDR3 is TGTGCCAGCAGCCCCCAGCGGGGAGTGCAGTTCTTC. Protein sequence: CASSPQRGVQFF.

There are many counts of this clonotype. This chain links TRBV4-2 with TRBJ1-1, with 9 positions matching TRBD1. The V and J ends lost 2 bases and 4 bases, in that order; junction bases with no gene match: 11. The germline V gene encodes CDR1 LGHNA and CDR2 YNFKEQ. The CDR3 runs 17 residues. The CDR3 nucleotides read TGTGCCAGCAGCCAATTCACTCTACAGGGGGCGAGCACTGAAGCTTTCTTT. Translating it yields CASSQFTLQGASTEAFF.

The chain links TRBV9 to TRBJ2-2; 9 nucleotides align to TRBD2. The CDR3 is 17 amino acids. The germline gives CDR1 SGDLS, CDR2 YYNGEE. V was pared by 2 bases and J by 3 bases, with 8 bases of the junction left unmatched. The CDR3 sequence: CASSVLSAGGHTGELFF. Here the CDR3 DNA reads TGTGCCAGCAGCGTCTTATCGGCGGGAGGGCACACCGGGGAGCTGTTTTTT. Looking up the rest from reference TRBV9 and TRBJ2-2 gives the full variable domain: DSGVTQTPKHLITATGQRVTLRCSPRSGDLSVYWYQQSLDQGLQFLIQYYNGEERAKGNILERFSAQQFPDLHSELNLSSLELGDSALYFCASSVLSAGGHTGELFFGEGSRLTVL.

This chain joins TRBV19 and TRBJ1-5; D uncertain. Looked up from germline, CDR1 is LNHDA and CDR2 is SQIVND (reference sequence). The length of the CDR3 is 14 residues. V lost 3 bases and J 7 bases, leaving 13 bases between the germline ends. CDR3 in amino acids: CASSIGIPGQPQHF. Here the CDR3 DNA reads TGTGCCAGTAGTATTGGGATCCCGGGGCAGCCCCAGCATTTT.

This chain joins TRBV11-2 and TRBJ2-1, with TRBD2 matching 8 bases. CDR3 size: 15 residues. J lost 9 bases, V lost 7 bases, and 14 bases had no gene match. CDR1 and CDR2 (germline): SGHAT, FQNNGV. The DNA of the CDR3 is TGTGCCAGCACCCGTGCGTCGGGGGGGGCCGGTGAGCAGTTCTTC. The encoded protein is CASTRASGGAGEQFF.

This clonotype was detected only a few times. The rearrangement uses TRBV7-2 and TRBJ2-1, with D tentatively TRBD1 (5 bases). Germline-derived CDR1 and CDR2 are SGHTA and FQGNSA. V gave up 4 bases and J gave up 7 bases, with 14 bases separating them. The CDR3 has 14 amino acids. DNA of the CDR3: TGTGCCAGCAGCTCCAGGGCATGGGGAAATGAGCAGTTCTTC. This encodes CASSSRAWGNEQFF.

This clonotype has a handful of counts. The CDR3 reads CASSLEGRRQGVIYNSPLHF. In nucleotides, the CDR3 is TGCGCCAGCAGCTTGGAGGGCCGCCGACAGGGCGTCATTTATAATTCACCCCTCCACTTT. This rearrangement joins TRBV5-1 to TRBJ1-6; TRBD1 matches 7 bases. The CDR3 loop spans 20 amino acids. Looked up from germline, CDR1 is SGHRS and CDR2 is YFSETQ. The V gene end was trimmed by 0 bases and the J gene end by 4 bases; junction bases not matched to a gene: 16.

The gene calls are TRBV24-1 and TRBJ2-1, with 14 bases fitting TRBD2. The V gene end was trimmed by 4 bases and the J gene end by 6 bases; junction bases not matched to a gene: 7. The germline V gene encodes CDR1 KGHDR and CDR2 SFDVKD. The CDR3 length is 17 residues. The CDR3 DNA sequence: TGTGCCACCAGTGACCCGATGGGGACTAGCGGGAGCAATGAGCAGTTCTTC. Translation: CATSDPMGTSGSNEQFF.

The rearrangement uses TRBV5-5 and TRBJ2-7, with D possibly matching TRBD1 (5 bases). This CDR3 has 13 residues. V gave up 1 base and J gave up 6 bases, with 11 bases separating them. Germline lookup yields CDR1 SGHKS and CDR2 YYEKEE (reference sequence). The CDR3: CASSLTWGFEQYF. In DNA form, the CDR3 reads TGTGCCAGCAGCTTGACGTGGGGCTTCGAGCAGTACTTC.

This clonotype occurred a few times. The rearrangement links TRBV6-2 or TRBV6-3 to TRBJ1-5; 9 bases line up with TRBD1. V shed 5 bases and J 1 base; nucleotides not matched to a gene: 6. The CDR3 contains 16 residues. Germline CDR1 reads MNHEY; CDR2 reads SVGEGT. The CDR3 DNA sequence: TGTGCCAGCAGTAACAGGGGACAGGGCAGCAATCAGCCCCAGCATTTT. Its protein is CASSNRGQGSNQPQHF.

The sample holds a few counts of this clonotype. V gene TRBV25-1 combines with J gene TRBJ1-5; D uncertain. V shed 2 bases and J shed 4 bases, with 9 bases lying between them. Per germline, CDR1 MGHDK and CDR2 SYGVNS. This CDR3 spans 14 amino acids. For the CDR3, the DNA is TGTGCCAGCAGTGAACTTTCGGTAAATCAGCCCCAGCATTTT. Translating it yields CASSELSVNQPQHF.

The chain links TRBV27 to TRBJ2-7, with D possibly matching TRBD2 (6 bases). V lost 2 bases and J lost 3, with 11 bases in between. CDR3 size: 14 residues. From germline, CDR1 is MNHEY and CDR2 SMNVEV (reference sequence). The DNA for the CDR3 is TGTGCCAGCAGTTTAATCGGCGGGAACTACGAGCAGTACTTC. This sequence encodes CASSLIGGNYEQYF.

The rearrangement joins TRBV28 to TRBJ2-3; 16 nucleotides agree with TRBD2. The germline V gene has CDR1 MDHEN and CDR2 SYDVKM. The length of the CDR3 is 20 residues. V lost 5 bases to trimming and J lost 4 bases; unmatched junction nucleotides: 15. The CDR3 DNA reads TGTGCCAGCAGTACTCTACACCCGGGACTAGCGGGGGGGCCGCCAGATACGCAGTATTTT. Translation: CASSTLHPGLAGGPPDTQYF.

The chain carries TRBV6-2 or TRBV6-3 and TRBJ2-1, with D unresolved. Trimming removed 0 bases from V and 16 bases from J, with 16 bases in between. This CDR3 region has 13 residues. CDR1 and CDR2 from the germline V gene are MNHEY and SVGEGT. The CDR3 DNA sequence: TGTGCCAGCAGTTACTCGGCTTCCAGGATGTCATTCTTC. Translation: CASSYSASRMSFF.

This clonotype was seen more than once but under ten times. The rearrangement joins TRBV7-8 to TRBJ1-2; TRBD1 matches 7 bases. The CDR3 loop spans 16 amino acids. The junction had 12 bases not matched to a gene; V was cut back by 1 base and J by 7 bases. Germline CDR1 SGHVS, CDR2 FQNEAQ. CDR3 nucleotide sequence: TGTGCCAGCAGCTTAGTTATTGGCAGGGGGTTGGGTGGCTACACCTTC. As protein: CASSLVIGRGLGGYTF.

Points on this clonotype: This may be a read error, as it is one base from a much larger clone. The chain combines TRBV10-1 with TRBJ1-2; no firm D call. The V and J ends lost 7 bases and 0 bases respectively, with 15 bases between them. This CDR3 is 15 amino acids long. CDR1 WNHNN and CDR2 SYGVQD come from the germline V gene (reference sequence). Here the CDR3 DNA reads TGCGCCAGCACTCGAGACCGGGTGGCTAACTATGGCTACACCTTC. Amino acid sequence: CASTRDRVANYGYTF.

CDR3: CASSQAQGPYEQYF. DNA of the CDR3: TGCGCCAGCAGCCAAGCACAGGGGCCCTACGAGCAGTACTTC. The rearrangement links TRBV4-1 to TRBJ2-7, with 7 bases matching TRBD1. The CDR3 runs to 14 residues. With V trimmed by 1 base and J by 2 bases, 2 bases remained unmatched. Germline CDR1 is MGHRA and CDR2 is YSYEKL.

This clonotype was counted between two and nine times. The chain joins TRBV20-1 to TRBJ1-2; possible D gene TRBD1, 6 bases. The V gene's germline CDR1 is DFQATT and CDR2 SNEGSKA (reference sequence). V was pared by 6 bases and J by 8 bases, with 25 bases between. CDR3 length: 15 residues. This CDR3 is CSATPGGGKFEGYTF. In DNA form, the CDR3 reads TGCAGTGCGACCCCTGGAGGGGGGAAGTTTGAGGGCTACACCTTC.

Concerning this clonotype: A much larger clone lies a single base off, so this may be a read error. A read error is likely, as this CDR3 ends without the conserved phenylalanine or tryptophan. As DNA, the CDR3 is TGTGCCAGCAGCTTACGACCCCTCCAGTATAGCAATCAGCCCCAGCATTGT. Protein sequence: CASSLRPLQYSNQPQHC. The rearrangement links TRBV7-2 to TRBJ1-5; D is undetermined. The germline gives CDR1 SGHTA, CDR2 FQGNSA. Deletions cut 2 bases from V and 0 bases from J, with 14 bases between. This CDR3 comprises 17 residues.